The 18 T cell receptor beta chains in this list originate from one sample, sequenced in a study of PD-1 blockade in classical Hodgkin lymphoma. Time point meaning: cycle 4 day 1 (C4D1), after less than seven weeks of nivolumab. Each patient experienced a relapse that followed autologous stem cell transplantation, and brentuximab vedotin exposure varied. The table came from immunoSEQ multiplex PCR; TCRdb's copy has only in-frame clones and leaves some out. Of over 70,000 clones listed, 90% are singletons. Source: peripheral blood mononuclear cells (PBMCs), taken before the fourth cycle of nivolumab. The receptors stem from a human donor with classical Hodgkin lymphoma.

The chain carries TRBV30 and TRBJ1-6, with a weak D call TRBD1 (5 bases). Germline CDR1 reads GTSNPN; CDR2 reads SVGIG (reference sequence). The CDR3 spans 13 residues. V lost 5 bases and J lost 7, with 12 bases in between. CDR3 in DNA: TGTGCCTGGTCGGGACTCCTAAATTCACCCCTCCACTTT. Translated: CAWSGLLNSPLHF.

The table lists this clone with a few counts. Mismatch with germline at one junction end may stem from a read error. This chain connects TRBV6-5 to TRBJ2-7, with 7 bases fitting TRBD1. CDR3 length: 11 residues. CDR1 and CDR2 (germline): MNHEY, SVGAGI. CDR3 sequence reads: CASRNTGVFSF. The CDR3 nucleotides are TGTGCCAGCAGGAACACAGGGGTCTTCAGCTTC.

The table lists this clone with a count of one. The chain combines TRBV5-1 with TRBJ2-7; 9 bases are a match to TRBD1. Germline V gives CDR1 SGHRS, CDR2 YFSETQ. This CDR3 is built from 15 residues. J lost 2 bases, V lost 3 bases, and 6 bases had no gene match. The DNA of the CDR3 is TGCGCCAGCAGCTGGACAACAGGGGGCCCCTACGAGCAGTACTTC. Protein product: CASSWTTGGPYEQYF. Based on the CDR3 plus reference TRBV5-1 and TRBJ2-7, the full variable domain is KAGVTQTPRYLIKTRGQQVTLSCSPISGHRSVSWYQQTPGQGLQFLFEYFSETQRNKGNFPGRFSGRQFSNSRSEMNVSTLELGDSALYLCASSWTTGGPYEQYFGPGTRLTVT.

The chain recombines TRBV5-5 with TRBJ2-7, with no clear D. The CDR3 extends over 14 amino acids. The V end was cut by 0 bases, the J end by 3 bases, with 10 bases between. CDR1 is SGHKS, CDR2 YYEKEE, per germline (reference sequence). The CDR3 region is CASSLEVAHYEQYF. CDR3 nucleotide sequence: TGTGCCAGCAGCTTGGAGGTCGCCCACTACGAGCAGTACTTC.

The chain combines TRBV11-2 with TRBJ2-1, with D unclear. From germline, CDR1 is SGHAT and CDR2 FQNNGV. V was trimmed by 5 bases and J by 4 bases, leaving 15 bases between them. This CDR3 has 15 residues. CDR3 bases: TGTGCCAGCAGCCCCCTGGGCGGAGTATACAATGAGCAGTTCTTC. This sequence encodes CASSPLGGVYNEQFF. The full variable domain, with the rest looked up from reference TRBV11-2 and TRBJ2-1, is EAGVAQSPRYKIIEKRQSVAFWCNPISGHATLYWYQQILGQGPKLLIQFQNNGVVDDSQLPKDRFSAERLKGVDSTLKIQPAKLEDSAVYLCASSPLGGVYNEQFFGPGTRLTVL.

This chain uses TRBV7-3 with TRBJ2-1; 8 bases agree with TRBD2. Germline V CDR1 and CDR2: SGHTA, FQGTGA. Germline trimming cut 5 bases from V and 7 bases from J; bases unmatched to any gene: 13. The CDR3 has 16 amino acids. DNA of the CDR3: TGTGCCAGCAGCGTCCTAGCGGGCGGTTTTCGAAATGAGCAGTTCTTC. Amino acids: CASSVLAGGFRNEQFF.

The V gene is TRBV6-1, the J gene TRBJ2-7; a weak D match, TRBD1 (5 bases). Germline lookup yields CDR1 MNHNS and CDR2 SASEGT. V dropped 6 bases and J dropped 6 bases, with 18 bases sitting between them. CDR3 size: 14 residues. CDR3 in amino acids: CASSPGHLAAEQYF. The CDR3 DNA reads as TGTGCCAGCAGCCCCGGACACCTCGCGGCCGAGCAGTACTTC.

The V and J genes are TRBV7-2 and TRBJ2-1; TRBD2 is a possible D gene (5 bases). CDR3 length: 19 residues. In germline, CDR1 is SGHTA, CDR2 FQGNSA. With 1 base removed from V and 3 bases from J, the gap between germline ends came to 22 bases. Here the CDR3 DNA reads TGTGCCAGCAGCTTAGTCGGCATGGCGGGCCGCGATTTCTACAATGAGCAGTTCTTC. Translation: CASSLVGMAGRDFYNEQFF.

The CDR3 DNA follows: TGTGCCAGCAGCTTAGGGGCAGGGATGAACACTGAAGCTTTCTTT. The encoded protein is CASSLGAGMNTEAFF. This chain connects TRBV7-9 to TRBJ1-1; D is perhaps TRBD1 (5 bases). From germline, CDR1 is SEHNR and CDR2 FQNEAQ (reference sequence). V lost 1 base to trimming and J lost 0 bases, with 9 bases between them. The CDR3 contains 15 residues.

The genes are TRBV28 and TRBJ2-7, with D perhaps matching TRBD2 (7 bases). Trimming cost V 4 bases and J 0 bases, with 10 bases left between them. This CDR3 is built from 14 residues. Germline CDR1 MDHEN, CDR2 SYDVKM. For the CDR3, the DNA is TGTGCCAGCAGTTCTGGGGGGGCCTCCTACGAGCAGTACTTC. This translates into CASSSGGASYEQYF.

The rearrangement joins TRBV11-3 to TRBJ2-1; tentative D call: TRBD1 (6 bases). Germline lookup yields CDR1 SGHNT and CDR2 YENEEA. CDR3 length equals 15 residues. The V end was cut by 5 bases, the J end by 9 bases, with 20 bases between. The DNA of the CDR3 is TGTGCCAGCAGCCCCCACGGACAGCGTCTCGGTGAGCAGTTCTTC. As protein: CASSPHGQRLGEQFF. Looking up the rest from reference TRBV11-3 and TRBJ2-1 gives the full variable domain: EAGVVQSPRYKIIEKKQPVAFWCNPISGHNTLYWYLQNLGQGPELLIRYENEEAVDDSQLPKDRFSAERLKGVDSTLKIQPAELGDSAVYLCASSPHGQRLGEQFFGPGTRLTVL.

J is TRBJ1-5 and V is TRBV27; D is uncertain. The CDR3 sequence is 15 residues long. The germline V gene encodes CDR1 MNHEY and CDR2 SMNVEV (reference sequence). Between the trimmed V and J ends, which lost 0 bases and 5 bases, there was a span of 11 bases. The CDR3 reads CASSLSGDYYQPQHF. The CDR3 DNA reads as TGTGCCAGCAGTTTATCCGGAGACTATTATCAGCCCCAGCATTTT.

The rearrangement uses TRBV7-2 and TRBJ2-5, with TRBD2 as a possible D gene (6 bases). The germline V gene encodes CDR1 SGHTA and CDR2 FQGNSA. V dropped 6 bases and J dropped 2 bases, with 16 bases sitting between them. The CDR3 has 15 amino acids. CDR3 protein: CASRPSVGGQETQYF. CDR3 DNA: TGTGCCAGCAGGCCAAGCGTGGGGGGTCAAGAGACCCAGTACTTC.

The chain combines TRBV30 with TRBJ2-7, with a weak D call TRBD2 (6 bases). The CDR3 length is 14 residues. In germline, CDR1 is GTSNPN, CDR2 SVGIG (reference sequence). The germline V and J ends were trimmed by 0 bases and 0 bases, with 9 bases remaining between them. CDR3 bases: TGTGCCTGGAGTGTCGGGGGAAGCTCCTACGAGCAGTACTTC. It is translated as CAWSVGGSSYEQYF.

The chain links TRBV7-9 to TRBJ1-4, with D possibly matching TRBD1 (5 bases). CDR1 is SEHNR and CDR2 is FQNEAQ in the germline V gene (reference sequence). The CDR3 is made up of 15 amino acids. Trimming removed 5 bases from V and 7 bases from J, with 17 bases in between. CDR3 residues: CASSQNRLGGEKLFF. The DNA for the CDR3 is TGTGCCAGCAGCCAGAACAGGTTGGGTGGTGAAAAACTGTTTTTT. Complete variable domain (other parts from reference TRBV7-9 and TRBJ1-4): DTGVSQNPRHKITKRGQNVTFRCDPISEHNRLYWYRQTLGQGPEFLTYFQNEAQLEKSRLLSDRFSAERPKGSFSTLEIQRTEQGDSAMYLCASSQNRLGGEKLFFGSGTQLSVL.

CDR3 sequence (DNA): TGTGCCACCAGCAGACAACCGGGACTAGCTATCTACGAGCAGTACTTC. Translation gives CATSRQPGLAIYEQYF. The rearrangement links TRBV15 to TRBJ2-7, with 9 bases aligning to TRBD2. J lost 3 bases, V lost 2 bases, and 8 bases had no gene match. Per the germline V gene, CDR1 is LNHNV and CDR2 is YYDKDF (reference sequence). The CDR3 totals 16 residues.

V and J are TRBV30 and TRBJ1-3; D is unresolved. The CDR3 spans 15 residues. The germline V gene has CDR1 GTSNPN and CDR2 SVGIG (reference sequence). Trimming cost V 0 bases and J 0 bases, with 9 bases left between them. CDR3 amino acids: CAWSVLRFSGNTIYF. The CDR3 region has the DNA TGTGCCTGGAGTGTACTGAGATTCTCTGGAAACACCATATATTTT.

V and J are TRBV2 and TRBJ2-7; D might be TRBD2 (6 bases). Germline CDR1 SNHLY, CDR2 FYNNEI. V lost 7 bases to trimming and J lost 3 bases, with 13 bases between them. CDR3 length equals 13 residues. For the CDR3, the DNA is TGTGCCAGCAAGGAGGGCGAAAGCTACGAGCAGTACTTC. Translating it yields CASKEGESYEQYF.